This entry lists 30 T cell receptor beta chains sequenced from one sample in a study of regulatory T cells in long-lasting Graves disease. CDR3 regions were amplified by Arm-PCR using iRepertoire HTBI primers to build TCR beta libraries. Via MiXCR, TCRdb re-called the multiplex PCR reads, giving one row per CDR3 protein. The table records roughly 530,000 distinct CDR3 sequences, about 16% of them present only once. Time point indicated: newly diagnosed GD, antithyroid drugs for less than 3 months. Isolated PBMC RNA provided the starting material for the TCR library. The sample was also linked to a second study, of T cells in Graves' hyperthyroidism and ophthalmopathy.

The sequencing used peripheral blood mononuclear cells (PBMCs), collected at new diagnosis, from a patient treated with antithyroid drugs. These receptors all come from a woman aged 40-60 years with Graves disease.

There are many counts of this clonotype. CDR3 sequence (DNA): TGTGCCAGCAGTGTTCAGGGCGGATGGGGAGATACGCAGTATTTT. This translates into CASSVQGGWGDTQYF. V is TRBV2 and J is TRBJ2-3; the D gene is possibly TRBD1 (5 bases). Germline lookup yields CDR1 SNHLY and CDR2 FYNNEI. This CDR3 is 15 amino acids long. V lost 4 bases, J lost 5 bases, and 16 bases lay in between.

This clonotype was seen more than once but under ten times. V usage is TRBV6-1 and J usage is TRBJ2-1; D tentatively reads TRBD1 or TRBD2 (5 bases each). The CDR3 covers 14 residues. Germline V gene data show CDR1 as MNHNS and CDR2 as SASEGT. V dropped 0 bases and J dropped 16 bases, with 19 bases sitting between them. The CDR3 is CASSEALGTSGLFF. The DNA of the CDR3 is TGTGCCAGCAGTGAAGCGTTGGGGACCTCGGGGCTTTTCTTC.

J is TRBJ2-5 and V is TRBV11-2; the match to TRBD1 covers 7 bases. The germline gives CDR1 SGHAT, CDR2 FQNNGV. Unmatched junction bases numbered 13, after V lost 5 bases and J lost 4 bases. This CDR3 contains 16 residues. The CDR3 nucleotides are TGTGCCAGCAGCCCCAGGGACAGAGGCGGATTAGAGACCCAGTACTTC. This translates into CASSPRDRGGLETQYF.

CDR3 bases: TGTGCCATCTCAACCGGCGGCGTGGGCAATCAGCCCCAGCATTTT. This gives the protein CAISTGGVGNQPQHF. The V call is TRBV28, the J call TRBJ1-5; no definite D call. CDR3 length: 15 amino acids. Per the germline V gene, CDR1 is MDHEN and CDR2 is SYDVKM. The V end lost 10 bases, the J end lost 2 bases, and 18 bases lay between the germline ends.

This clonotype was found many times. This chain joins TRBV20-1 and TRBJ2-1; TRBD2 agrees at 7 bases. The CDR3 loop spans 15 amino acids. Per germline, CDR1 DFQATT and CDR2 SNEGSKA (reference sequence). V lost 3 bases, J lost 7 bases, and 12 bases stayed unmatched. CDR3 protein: CSASQVERGLNEQFF. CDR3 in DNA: TGCAGTGCTAGTCAGGTAGAGCGGGGACTTAATGAGCAGTTCTTC.

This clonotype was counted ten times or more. The CDR3 spells CASSRDSNEKLFF. CDR3 DNA: TGTGCCAGCAGCCGGGACAGTAATGAAAAACTGTTTTTT. J is TRBJ1-4 and V is TRBV2, with 7 bases aligning to TRBD1. The CDR3 is 13 amino acids. The trim removed 6 bases at V and 4 bases at J, leaving 2 bases unmatched. Germline V CDR1 and CDR2: SNHLY, FYNNEI.

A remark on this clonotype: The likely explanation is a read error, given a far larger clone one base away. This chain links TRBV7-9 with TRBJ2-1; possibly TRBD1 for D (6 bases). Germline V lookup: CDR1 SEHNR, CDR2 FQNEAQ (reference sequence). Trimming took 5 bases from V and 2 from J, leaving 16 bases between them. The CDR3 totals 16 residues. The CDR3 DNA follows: TGTGCCAGCAGCGAACCGCGACAGGCCACCTACAATGAGCAGTTCTTC. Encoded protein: CASSEPRQATYNEQFF.

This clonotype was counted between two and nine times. The CDR3 DNA sequence: TGTGCCAGCACCACCCCGGGGGCGTTCGACTATGGCTACACCTTC. Its translation is CASTTPGAFDYGYTF. The V call is TRBV2, the J call TRBJ1-2; weak D call: TRBD1 (6 bases). The CDR3 sequence is 15 residues long. Trimming cost V 7 bases and J 3 bases, with 18 bases left between them. Germline V lookup: CDR1 SNHLY, CDR2 FYNNEI.

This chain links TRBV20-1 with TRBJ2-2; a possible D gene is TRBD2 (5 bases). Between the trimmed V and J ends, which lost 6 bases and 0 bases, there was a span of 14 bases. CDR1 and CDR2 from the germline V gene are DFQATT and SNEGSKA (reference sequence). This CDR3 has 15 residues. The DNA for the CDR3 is TGCAGTGCCTCACGAACTAGGGCGAACACCGGGGAGCTGTTTTTT. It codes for CSASRTRANTGELFF.

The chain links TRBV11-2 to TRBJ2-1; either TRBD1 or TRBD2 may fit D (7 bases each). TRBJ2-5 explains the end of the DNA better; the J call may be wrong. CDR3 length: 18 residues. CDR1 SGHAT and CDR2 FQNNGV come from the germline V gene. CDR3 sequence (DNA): TGTGCCAGCAGCCTCCCTCGTGGGCAGGGGGGGACCCAAGAGACCCAGTACTTC. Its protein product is CASSLPRGQGGTQETQYF.

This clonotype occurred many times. CDR3 coding DNA: TGTGCCAGCAGCACCCCCTTGCGGGGGCGGGACCGTGAGCAGTTCTTC. This sequence encodes CASSTPLRGRDREQFF. This chain joins TRBV12-3 or TRBV12-4 and TRBJ2-1, with a possible D match to TRBD2 (7 bases). The CDR3 is made up of 16 amino acids. Trimming took off 6 bases at V and 9 bases at J, with 24 bases between the two ends.

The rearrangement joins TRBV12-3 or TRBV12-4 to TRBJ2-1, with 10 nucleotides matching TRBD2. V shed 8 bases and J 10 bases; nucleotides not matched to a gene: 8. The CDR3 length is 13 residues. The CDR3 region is CASLPGLANEQFF. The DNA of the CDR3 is TGTGCCAGCTTGCCGGGACTAGCGAACGAGCAGTTCTTC.

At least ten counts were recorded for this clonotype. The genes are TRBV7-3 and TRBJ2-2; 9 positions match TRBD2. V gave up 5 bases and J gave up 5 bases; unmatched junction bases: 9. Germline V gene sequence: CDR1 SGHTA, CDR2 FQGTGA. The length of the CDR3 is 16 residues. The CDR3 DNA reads TGTGCCAGCAGCCAAGGCGGGGGGGTACGAACCGGGGAGCTGTTTTTT. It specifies CASSQGGGVRTGELFF.

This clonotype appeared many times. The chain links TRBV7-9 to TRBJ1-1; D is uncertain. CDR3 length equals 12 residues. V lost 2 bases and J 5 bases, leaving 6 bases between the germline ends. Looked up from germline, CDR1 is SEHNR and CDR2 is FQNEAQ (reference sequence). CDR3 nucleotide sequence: TGTGCCAGCAGCTTAACGGAAACTGAAGCTTTCTTT. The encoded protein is CASSLTETEAFF.

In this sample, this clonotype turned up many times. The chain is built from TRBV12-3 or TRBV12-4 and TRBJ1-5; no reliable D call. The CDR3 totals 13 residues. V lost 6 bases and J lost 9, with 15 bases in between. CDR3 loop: CASRRAPSGPQHF. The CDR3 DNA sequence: TGTGCCAGCAGGCGGGCCCCTAGTGGGCCCCAGCATTTT.

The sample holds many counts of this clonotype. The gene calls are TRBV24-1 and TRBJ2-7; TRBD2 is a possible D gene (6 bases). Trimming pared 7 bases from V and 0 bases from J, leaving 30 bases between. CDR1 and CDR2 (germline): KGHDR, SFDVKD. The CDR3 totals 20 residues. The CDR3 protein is CATRERFGLLVNPSSYEQYF. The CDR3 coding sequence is TGTGCCACCAGAGAGCGATTCGGACTACTAGTAAACCCCAGCTCCTACGAGCAGTACTTC.

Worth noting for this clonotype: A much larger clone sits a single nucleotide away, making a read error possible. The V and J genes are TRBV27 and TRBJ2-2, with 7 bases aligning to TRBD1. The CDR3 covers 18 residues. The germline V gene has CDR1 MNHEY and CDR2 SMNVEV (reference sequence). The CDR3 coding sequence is TGTGCCAGCAGTTCCCGAGGGGGCAAGCATTTGAACACCGGGGAGCTGCTTTTT. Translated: CASSSRGGKHLNTGELLF.

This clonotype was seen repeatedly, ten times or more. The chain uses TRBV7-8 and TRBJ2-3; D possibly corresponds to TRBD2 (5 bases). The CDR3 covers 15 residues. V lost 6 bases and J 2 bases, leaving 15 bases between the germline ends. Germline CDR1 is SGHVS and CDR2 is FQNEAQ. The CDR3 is CASRFGGRPTDTQYF. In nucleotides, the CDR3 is TGTGCCAGCAGGTTTGGAGGCAGACCCACAGATACGCAGTATTTT. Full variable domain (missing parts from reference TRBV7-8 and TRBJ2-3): GAGVSQSPRYKVAKRGQDVALRCDPISGHVSLFWYQQALGQGPEFLTYFQNEAQLDKSGLPSDRFFAERPEGSVSTLKIQRTQQEDSAVYLCASRFGGRPTDTQYFGPGTRLTVL.

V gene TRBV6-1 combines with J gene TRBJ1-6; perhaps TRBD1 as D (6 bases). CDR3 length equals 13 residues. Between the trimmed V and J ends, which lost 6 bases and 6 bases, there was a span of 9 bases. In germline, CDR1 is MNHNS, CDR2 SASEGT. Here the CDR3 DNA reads TGTGCCAGCAGGGACAGTCTTAATTCACCCCTCCACTTT. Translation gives CASRDSLNSPLHF.

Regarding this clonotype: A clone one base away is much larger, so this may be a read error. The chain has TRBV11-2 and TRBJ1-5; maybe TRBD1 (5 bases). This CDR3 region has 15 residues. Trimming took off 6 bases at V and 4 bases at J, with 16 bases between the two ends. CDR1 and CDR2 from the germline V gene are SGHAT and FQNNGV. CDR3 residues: CASSSLGRDNQPQHF. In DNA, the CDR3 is TGTGCCAGCAGTTCCTTGGGCAGGGATAATCAGCCCCAGCATTTT.

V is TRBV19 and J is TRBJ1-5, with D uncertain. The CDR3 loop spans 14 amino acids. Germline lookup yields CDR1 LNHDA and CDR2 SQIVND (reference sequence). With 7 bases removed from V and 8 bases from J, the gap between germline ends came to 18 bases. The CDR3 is CASNPGGHREPQHF. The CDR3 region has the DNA TGTGCCAGTAACCCCGGTGGGCACCGCGAGCCCCAGCATTTT.

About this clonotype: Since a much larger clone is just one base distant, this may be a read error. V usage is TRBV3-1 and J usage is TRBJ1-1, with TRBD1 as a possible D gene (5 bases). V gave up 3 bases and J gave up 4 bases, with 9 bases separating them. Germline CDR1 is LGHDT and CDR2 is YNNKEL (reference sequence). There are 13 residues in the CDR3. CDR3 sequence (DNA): TGTGCCAGCAGCCAGAAGGGGCTCACTGAAGCTTTCTTT. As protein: CASSQKGLTEAFF.

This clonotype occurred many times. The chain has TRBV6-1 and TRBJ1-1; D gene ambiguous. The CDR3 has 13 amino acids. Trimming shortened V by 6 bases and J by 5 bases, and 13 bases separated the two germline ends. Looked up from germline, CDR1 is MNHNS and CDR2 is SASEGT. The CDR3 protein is CASSNEEGTEAFF. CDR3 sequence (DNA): TGTGCCAGCAGCAACGAGGAGGGTACTGAAGCTTTCTTT.

CDR3 protein: CASRTSGGPSYEQYF. The CDR3 DNA reads TGTGCCAGCAGAACATCGGGGGGGCCTTCCTACGAGCAGTACTTC. V and J are TRBV2 and TRBJ2-7; 8 bases are shared with TRBD2. The CDR3 is 15 residues long. V lost 6 bases to trimming and J lost 1 base; unmatched junction nucleotides: 8. Per the germline V gene, CDR1 is SNHLY and CDR2 is FYNNEI.

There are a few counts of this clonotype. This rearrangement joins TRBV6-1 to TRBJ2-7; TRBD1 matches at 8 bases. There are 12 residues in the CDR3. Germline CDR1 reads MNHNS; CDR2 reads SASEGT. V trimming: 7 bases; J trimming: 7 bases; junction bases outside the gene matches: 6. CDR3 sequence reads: CASTGTGREQYF. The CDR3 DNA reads TGTGCCAGCACAGGGACAGGCAGAGAGCAGTACTTC.

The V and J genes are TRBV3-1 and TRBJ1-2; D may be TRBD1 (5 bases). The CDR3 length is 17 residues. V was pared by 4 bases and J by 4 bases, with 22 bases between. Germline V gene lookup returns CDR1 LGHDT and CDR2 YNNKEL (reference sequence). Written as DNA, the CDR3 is TGTGCCAGCAGCCTATATTTACAGCAACAGGAATCCTATGGCTACACCTTC. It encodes CASSLYLQQQESYGYTF. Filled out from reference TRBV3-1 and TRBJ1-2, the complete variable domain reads DTAVSQTPKYLVTQMGNDKSIKCEQNLGHDTMYWYKQDSKKFLKIMFSYNNKELIINETVPNRFSPKSPDKAHLNLHINSLELGDSAVYFCASSLYLQQQESYGYTFGSGTRLTVV.

CDR3 region: CASSVASETYEQYF. The CDR3 DNA follows: TGTGCCAGTAGTGTGGCCAGCGAGACCTACGAGCAGTACTTC. J is TRBJ2-7 and V is TRBV19; D gene unclear. From germline, CDR1 is LNHDA and CDR2 SQIVND (reference sequence). Trimming removed 5 bases at V and 2 bases at J, with 13 bases between. The CDR3 consists of 14 residues.

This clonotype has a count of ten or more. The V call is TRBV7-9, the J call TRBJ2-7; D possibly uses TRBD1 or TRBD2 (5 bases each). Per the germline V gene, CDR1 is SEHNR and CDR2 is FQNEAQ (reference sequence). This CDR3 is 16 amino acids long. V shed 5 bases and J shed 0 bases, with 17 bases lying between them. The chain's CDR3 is CASSMSPGRISYEQYF. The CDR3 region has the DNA TGTGCCAGCAGCATGAGTCCGGGACGGATCTCCTACGAGCAGTACTTC.

In DNA, the CDR3 is TGTGCCATCAACAGACAGGGCAACCAAGAGACCCAGTACTTC. Translation: CAINRQGNQETQYF. This chain uses TRBV7-9 with TRBJ2-1; TRBD1 matches 7 bases. The DNA matches TRBJ2-5 better at its end, which makes the J call doubtful. The CDR3 spans 14 residues. The V gene's germline CDR1 is SEHNR and CDR2 FQNEAQ (reference sequence).

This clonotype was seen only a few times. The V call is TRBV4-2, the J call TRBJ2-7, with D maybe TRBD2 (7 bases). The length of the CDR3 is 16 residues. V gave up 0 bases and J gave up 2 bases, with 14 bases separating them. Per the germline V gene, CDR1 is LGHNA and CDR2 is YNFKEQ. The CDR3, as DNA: TGTGCCAGCAGCCAAGATTTTGCGGGGGCAACCTACGAGCAGTACTTC. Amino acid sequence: CASSQDFAGATYEQYF.